The source of this T cell receptor beta chain is a study of CD8 T cells in ankylosing spondylitis. Germline V gives CDR1 SGDLS, CDR2 YYNGEE. V trimming: 4 bases; J trimming: 8 bases; junction bases outside the gene matches: 14. This CDR3 region has 17 residues. TCRdb re-called the 5' RACE reads through MiXCR, storing one row per CDR3 protein. The table has 40,000 or so distinct CDR3 sequences, over 9% seen once. Ten or more counts support this clonotype. Material for sequencing was blood, either unsorted or a sorted T cell fraction (not recorded which). The V and J genes are TRBV9 and TRBJ2-3, with 12 bases lining up with TRBD2. The receptor's source is a male donor with ankylosing spondylitis or in good health (not recorded which). CDR3 loop: CASSPPAETSGRTTQYF. CDR3 nucleotide sequence: TGTGCCAGCAGCCCCCCCGCGGAGACTAGCGGGAGAACTACGCAGTATTTT.